Listed below are T cell receptor beta chains from one sample, sequenced in a study of T-cell memory formation after mild COVID-19. TCRdb reprocessed the 5' RACE reads with MiXCR, giving one entry per CDR3 protein. This repertoire shows 360,000 or so distinct CDR3 sequences, around 27% found once; its top ten account for approximately 13%. Sequences were obtained from PBMCs or a T cell subset sorted from them (not recorded which). Receptors were obtained from an adult woman who had mild COVID-19 (a few samples of this study predate the infection). Cell type and time point are not known. Each CDR3 is given with its conserved first and last residue. D genes are given only for firm matches. Some rows mark clone size as missing; the rest say once, few, many or name a class of expanded clone.

cdr3_nt: TGTGCCAGCAGCCCTATCGGACAGGGGAATCCCTACGAGCAGTACTTC
cdr3_aa: CASSPIGQGNPYEQYF
d_call: TRBD1
v_call: TRBV5-5
cdr3_length: 16
clone_size: -
j_call: TRBJ2-7

cdr3_nt: TGTGCCACCAGTGACCTGACAGGGACCTATGGCTACACCTTC
cdr3_aa: CATSDLTGTYGYTF
d_call: TRBD1
v_call: TRBV24-1
cdr3_length: 14
clone_size: -
j_call: TRBJ1-2

cdr3_nt: TGTGCCAGCAGCTTCGGCGGGAGCTCAATAGGAGAGACCCAGTACTTC
cdr3_aa: CASSFGGSSIGETQYF
d_call: TRBD2
v_call: TRBV5-8
cdr3_length: 16
clone_size: many
j_call: TRBJ2-5

cdr3_nt: TGTGCCACCAGTGATTCAGCGGGGTTCAATGAGCAGTTCTTC
cdr3_aa: CATSDSAGFNEQFF
d_call: TRBD2
v_call: TRBV24-1
cdr3_length: 14
clone_size: -
j_call: TRBJ2-1

cdr3_nt: TGTGCCAGCAGCTTAGGGCAGACGGAGCAGTTCTTC
cdr3_aa: CASSLGQTEQFF
d_call: -
v_call: TRBV7-8
cdr3_length: 12
clone_size: once
j_call: TRBJ2-1

cdr3_nt: TGTGCCAGCAGCTACTGGCGGGACCAAGAGACCCAGTACTTC
cdr3_aa: CASSYWRDQETQYF
d_call: -
v_call: TRBV11-3
cdr3_length: 14
clone_size: -
j_call: TRBJ2-5

cdr3_nt: TGTGCCAGCAGCCCTCGGGACAGGCCTTCCTACAATGAGCAGTTCTTC
cdr3_aa: CASSPRDRPSYNEQFF
d_call: TRBD1
v_call: TRBV4-2
cdr3_length: 16
clone_size: few
j_call: TRBJ2-1

cdr3_nt: TGTGCCAGCAGCTTAGCGACCTCCGCCTCCTACAATGAGCAGTTCTTC
cdr3_aa: CASSLATSASYNEQFF
d_call: -
v_call: TRBV7-6
cdr3_length: 16
clone_size: -
j_call: TRBJ2-1

cdr3_nt: TGTGCCAGCAGCGGTGGGACACCGAACACTGAAGCTTTCTTT
cdr3_aa: CASSGGTPNTEAFF
d_call: -
v_call: TRBV3-1
cdr3_length: 14
clone_size: -
j_call: TRBJ1-1

cdr3_nt: TGTGCCAGTAGTATAGGGGGCATCGTCCTTAACACTGAAGCTTTCTTT
cdr3_aa: CASSIGGIVLNTEAFF
d_call: -
v_call: TRBV19
cdr3_length: 16
clone_size: once
j_call: TRBJ1-1

cdr3_nt: TGTGCCATCACGTTGGGGGGACAGACGAACACTGAAGCTTTCTTT
cdr3_aa: CAITLGGQTNTEAFF
d_call: TRBD1
v_call: TRBV10-3
cdr3_length: 15
clone_size: few
j_call: TRBJ1-1

cdr3_nt: TGTGCCAGCAGCAAACAGAGGCAGTACTTC
cdr3_aa: CASSKQRQYF
d_call: -
v_call: TRBV21-1
cdr3_length: 10
clone_size: -
j_call: TRBJ2-7

cdr3_nt: TGTGCCACCAGTGATGTGCGGAACACTGAAGCTTTCTTT
cdr3_aa: CATSDVRNTEAFF
d_call: -
v_call: TRBV24-1
cdr3_length: 13
clone_size: few
j_call: TRBJ1-1

cdr3_nt: TGTGCCAGCAGACCCCCTACCCCTATGAACACCGGGGAGCTGTTTTTT
cdr3_aa: CASRPPTPMNTGELFF
d_call: -
v_call: TRBV12-3/TRBV12-4
cdr3_length: 16
clone_size: few
j_call: TRBJ2-2

cdr3_nt: TGTGCCAGCAGCAAACATGTTAGGCCAGGGAAGTCAGATACGCAGTATTTT
cdr3_aa: CASSKHVRPGKSDTQYF
d_call: -
v_call: TRBV21-1
cdr3_length: 17
clone_size: -
j_call: TRBJ2-3

cdr3_nt: TGCGCCAGCAGCCACCTCGGGAGTGGGTCCGGGGAGCTGTTTTTT
cdr3_aa: CASSHLGSGSGELFF
d_call: -
v_call: TRBV4-3
cdr3_length: 15
clone_size: few
j_call: TRBJ2-2

cdr3_nt: TGTGCCAGCAGTGACAGGGGGCTTCACGAGCAGTACTTC
cdr3_aa: CASSDRGLHEQYF
d_call: TRBD1
v_call: TRBV6-1
cdr3_length: 13
clone_size: many
j_call: TRBJ2-7

cdr3_nt: TGCGCCAGCCGCCAGGGACAGGGACCCTACGAGCAGTACTTC
cdr3_aa: CASRQGQGPYEQYF
d_call: TRBD1
v_call: TRBV4-1
cdr3_length: 14
clone_size: -
j_call: TRBJ2-7

cdr3_nt: TGCAGCGTTGGAAATGGGGAAACTGAAGCTTTCTTT
cdr3_aa: CSVGNGETEAFF
d_call: -
v_call: TRBV29-1
cdr3_length: 12
clone_size: many
j_call: TRBJ1-1

cdr3_nt: TGTGCCAGCAGCCCATGGAGGGGGGTTAACAATGAGCAGTTCTTC
cdr3_aa: CASSPWRGVNNEQFF
d_call: -
v_call: TRBV3-1
cdr3_length: 15
clone_size: -
j_call: TRBJ2-1

cdr3_nt: TGTGCCAGCGGGGTCCGGGACAGGCCCCTCTACGAGCAGTACTTC
cdr3_aa: CASGVRDRPLYEQYF
d_call: TRBD1
v_call: TRBV7-8
cdr3_length: 15
clone_size: -
j_call: TRBJ2-7

cdr3_nt: TGTGCCAGCAGCTGGGGACAGGGAATTGGCTATGGCTACACCTTC
cdr3_aa: CASSWGQGIGYGYTF
d_call: TRBD1
v_call: TRBV5-6
cdr3_length: 15
clone_size: -
j_call: TRBJ1-2

cdr3_nt: TGTGCCAGCAGTGGCGGGACAGGGAACGGCGGCTACACCTTC
cdr3_aa: CASSGGTGNGGYTF
d_call: TRBD1
v_call: TRBV6-1
cdr3_length: 14
clone_size: few
j_call: TRBJ1-2

cdr3_nt: TGTGCCAGCAGTTCCTCGACAGGGCAAAAACTGTTTTTT
cdr3_aa: CASSSSTGQKLFF
d_call: TRBD1
v_call: TRBV12-3/TRBV12-4
cdr3_length: 13
clone_size: -
j_call: TRBJ1-4

cdr3_nt: TGTGCCAGCAGCCAAGATATATCCCCGACGGGACGTATTTGGGATACGCAGTATTTT
cdr3_aa: CASSQDISPTGRIWDTQYF
d_call: -
v_call: TRBV14
cdr3_length: 19
clone_size: -
j_call: TRBJ2-3

cdr3_nt: TGCAGCGTTGACTCCAGGGCGGTCTACAATGAGCAGTTCTTC
cdr3_aa: CSVDSRAVYNEQFF
d_call: -
v_call: TRBV29-1
cdr3_length: 14
clone_size: few
j_call: TRBJ2-1

cdr3_nt: TGTGCCAGCAGTGAGGCCTACATAATGAACACTGAAGCTTTCTTT
cdr3_aa: CASSEAYIMNTEAFF
d_call: -
v_call: TRBV6-1
cdr3_length: 15
clone_size: -
j_call: TRBJ1-1

cdr3_nt: TGCGCCAGCAGCTCGGAGACAGGGCAGAACACCGGGGAGCTGTTTTTT
cdr3_aa: CASSSETGQNTGELFF
d_call: TRBD1
v_call: TRBV5-1
cdr3_length: 16
clone_size: -
j_call: TRBJ2-2

cdr3_nt: TGTGCCAGCAGTCCGACTAGCGGGGGGGCAGAAGATACGCAGTATTTT
cdr3_aa: CASSPTSGGAEDTQYF
d_call: TRBD2
v_call: TRBV6-4
cdr3_length: 16
clone_size: few
j_call: TRBJ2-3

cdr3_nt: TGCAGTGCTAGGGGACACCCGCCCCCCGTGGAGCAGTTCTTC
cdr3_aa: CSARGHPPPVEQFF
d_call: -
v_call: TRBV20-1
cdr3_length: 14
clone_size: few
j_call: TRBJ2-1

cdr3_nt: TGTGCCAGCAGTCCTACCCGACGGAGGAATGAGCAGTTCTTC
cdr3_aa: CASSPTRRRNEQFF
d_call: -
v_call: TRBV12-3/TRBV12-4
cdr3_length: 14
clone_size: few
j_call: TRBJ2-1

cdr3_nt: TGTGCCAGCAGCCCACGGGCCTCAAATTCACCCCTCCACTTT
cdr3_aa: CASSPRASNSPLHF
d_call: -
v_call: TRBV7-6
cdr3_length: 14
clone_size: -
j_call: TRBJ1-6

cdr3_nt: TGCGCCAGCAGCCAATTTTCCCAGGGTGAAGAGACCCAGTACTTC
cdr3_aa: CASSQFSQGEETQYF
d_call: -
v_call: TRBV4-1
cdr3_length: 15
clone_size: few
j_call: TRBJ2-5

cdr3_nt: TGCGCCAGCAGCCAGCTCAGACAGGGGGGCTATGGCTACACCTTC
cdr3_aa: CASSQLRQGGYGYTF
d_call: TRBD1
v_call: TRBV4-3
cdr3_length: 15
clone_size: -
j_call: TRBJ1-2

cdr3_nt: TGTGCCAGCAGCTGGGGGGGGGAGCACGATGAGCAGTTCTTC
cdr3_aa: CASSWGGEHDEQFF
d_call: TRBD2
v_call: TRBV7-9
cdr3_length: 14
clone_size: -
j_call: TRBJ2-1

cdr3_nt: TGTGCCAGCAGCCAAGAGTGGGACGCCTCTGGGGCCAACGTCCTGACTTTC
cdr3_aa: CASSQEWDASGANVLTF
d_call: -
v_call: TRBV3-1
cdr3_length: 17
clone_size: -
j_call: TRBJ2-6

cdr3_nt: TGCGCCAGCAGGCCAGGGGGTCGAGAAAAACTGTTTTTT
cdr3_aa: CASRPGGREKLFF
d_call: TRBD1
v_call: TRBV5-1
cdr3_length: 13
clone_size: -
j_call: TRBJ1-4

cdr3_nt: TGTGCCTGGGGGCGCGCGCGCTGGCCCCTCAATGAGCAGTTCTTC
cdr3_aa: CAWGRARWPLNEQFF
d_call: -
v_call: TRBV30
cdr3_length: 15
clone_size: -
j_call: TRBJ2-1

cdr3_nt: TGTGCCAGCAGTCGCTACAGGGGGCGGGATGAGCAGTTCTTC
cdr3_aa: CASSRYRGRDEQFF
d_call: TRBD1
v_call: TRBV12-3/TRBV12-4
cdr3_length: 14
clone_size: -
j_call: TRBJ2-1

cdr3_nt: TGTGCCAGCAGTTCGCCCGGGACCGCTAACACTGAAGCTTTCTTT
cdr3_aa: CASSSPGTANTEAFF
d_call: -
v_call: TRBV6-6
cdr3_length: 15
clone_size: few
j_call: TRBJ1-1

cdr3_nt: TGTGCCACCAGTGTAGGGAAGGGTCTTGGGGCAGATACGCAGTATTTT
cdr3_aa: CATSVGKGLGADTQYF
d_call: -
v_call: TRBV24-1
cdr3_length: 16
clone_size: -
j_call: TRBJ2-3

cdr3_nt: TGCGCCAGCAGCTTGGATCCAGGGGCCAACTATGGCTACACCTTC
cdr3_aa: CASSLDPGANYGYTF
d_call: -
v_call: TRBV5-1
cdr3_length: 15
clone_size: -
j_call: TRBJ1-2

cdr3_nt: TGTGCCAGCAGTGTAGCGGGAGGGGGGTACAATGAGCAGTTCTTC
cdr3_aa: CASSVAGGGYNEQFF
d_call: TRBD2
v_call: TRBV12-3/TRBV12-4
cdr3_length: 15
clone_size: -
j_call: TRBJ2-1

cdr3_nt: TGCGCCAGCAGCTTTTCGGACACTTACACTGAAGCTTTCTTT
cdr3_aa: CASSFSDTYTEAFF
d_call: -
v_call: TRBV5-1
cdr3_length: 14
clone_size: few
j_call: TRBJ1-1

cdr3_nt: TGTGCCAGCAGTTTTACAACCCCCCAGGGGATTCTCGATGGCTACACCTTC
cdr3_aa: CASSFTTPQGILDGYTF
d_call: -
v_call: TRBV28
cdr3_length: 17
clone_size: -
j_call: TRBJ1-2

cdr3_nt: TGCAGTGCTAGAGATATCCCCCGAGTAGCGGGGTACAATGAGCAGTTCTTC
cdr3_aa: CSARDIPRVAGYNEQFF
d_call: TRBD2
v_call: TRBV20-1
cdr3_length: 17
clone_size: many
j_call: TRBJ2-1

cdr3_nt: TGTGCCAGCAGCATCCGGGACCCTCGGGGGAATGAGCAGTTCTTC
cdr3_aa: CASSIRDPRGNEQFF
d_call: -
v_call: TRBV7-8
cdr3_length: 15
clone_size: -
j_call: TRBJ2-1

cdr3_nt: TGTGCCAGTTCTGTCTCCGGAGATACGCAGTATTTT
cdr3_aa: CASSVSGDTQYF
d_call: -
v_call: TRBV6-6
cdr3_length: 12
clone_size: -
j_call: TRBJ2-3

cdr3_nt: TGCAGTGCCTGGGCCGGCCACAATCAGCCCCAGCATTTT
cdr3_aa: CSAWAGHNQPQHF
d_call: -
v_call: TRBV20-1
cdr3_length: 13
clone_size: -
j_call: TRBJ1-5

cdr3_nt: TGTGCCAGCAGTGACCCGCGGGGACCGGGGGATCCTGAAGCTTTCTTT
cdr3_aa: CASSDPRGPGDPEAFF
d_call: -
v_call: TRBV2
cdr3_length: 16
clone_size: once
j_call: TRBJ1-1

cdr3_nt: TGCAGCGTCCCGGGGCGGGGGGGCGGCAATGAGCAGTTCTTC
cdr3_aa: CSVPGRGGGNEQFF
d_call: TRBD2
v_call: TRBV29-1
cdr3_length: 14
clone_size: few
j_call: TRBJ2-1

cdr3_nt: TGTGCCAGCAACGGAGGGGATTCAGGGAACACTGAAGCTTTCTTT
cdr3_aa: CASNGGDSGNTEAFF
d_call: -
v_call: TRBV3-1
cdr3_length: 15
clone_size: few
j_call: TRBJ1-1

cdr3_nt: TGTGCCAGCAGCTTAGACGGACAGGGAGGTGCTGGCTACACCTTC
cdr3_aa: CASSLDGQGGAGYTF
d_call: TRBD1
v_call: TRBV11-3
cdr3_length: 15
clone_size: -
j_call: TRBJ1-2

cdr3_nt: TGTGCCAGCAGCTCGCTAGAGACCCAGTACTTC
cdr3_aa: CASSSLETQYF
d_call: -
v_call: TRBV7-9
cdr3_length: 11
clone_size: -
j_call: TRBJ2-5

cdr3_nt: TGTGCCAGCAGCTCCCTTGGGGTGAACACTGAAGCTTTCTTT
cdr3_aa: CASSSLGVNTEAFF
d_call: -
v_call: TRBV7-8
cdr3_length: 14
clone_size: few
j_call: TRBJ1-1

cdr3_nt: TGTGCCAGCAGCTCCCTCGGAACAGGGCCCCTCTCTGGGGCCAACGTCCTGACTTTC
cdr3_aa: CASSSLGTGPLSGANVLTF
d_call: -
v_call: TRBV6-5
cdr3_length: 19
clone_size: -
j_call: TRBJ2-6

cdr3_nt: TGTGCCAGCAGCCAAGAGGGACTAGCGGGTTGGTGGGATGAGCAGTTCTTC
cdr3_aa: CASSQEGLAGWWDEQFF
d_call: TRBD2
v_call: TRBV3-1
cdr3_length: 17
clone_size: many
j_call: TRBJ2-1

cdr3_nt: TGTGCCACCAGCACCACCGGGGGGGCAACAGATACGCAGTATTTT
cdr3_aa: CATSTTGGATDTQYF
d_call: TRBD2
v_call: TRBV24-1
cdr3_length: 15
clone_size: -
j_call: TRBJ2-3

cdr3_nt: TGCGCCAGCAGCTTAACTACGTTAGGCACTGAAGCTTTCTTT
cdr3_aa: CASSLTTLGTEAFF
d_call: -
v_call: TRBV5-1
cdr3_length: 14
clone_size: few
j_call: TRBJ1-1